The present T cell receptor (beta chain) was sequenced within a study of read filtering for tumor transcriptome and immune sequencing. About the research overall: Whole-transcriptome libraries were prepared after DNase treatment.

Molecular barcoded adaptors covering alpha/delta and beta/gamma chains were used on about 390 ng RNA. TCRdb called the reads again in MiXCR, with one record for every CDR3 protein. The data contain about 130,000 distinct CDR3 sequences, about 13% of them singletons. This clonotype was counted many times. The V gene end was trimmed by 6 bases and the J gene end by 2 bases; junction bases not matched to a gene: 10. The CDR3 loop spans 15 amino acids. Germline loops: CDR1 DFQATT, CDR2 SNEGSKA (reference sequence). Sequencing was carried out using a population of CD138-negative cells sorted from bone marrow. The source is a donor aged 40 or over with multiple myeloma. The rearrangement joins TRBV20-1 to TRBJ2-5, with 9 positions matching TRBD2. The chain's CDR3 is CSASHSGSPQETQYF. The DNA of the CDR3 is TGCAGTGCGAGTCATAGCGGGAGCCCTCAAGAGACCCAGTACTTC.